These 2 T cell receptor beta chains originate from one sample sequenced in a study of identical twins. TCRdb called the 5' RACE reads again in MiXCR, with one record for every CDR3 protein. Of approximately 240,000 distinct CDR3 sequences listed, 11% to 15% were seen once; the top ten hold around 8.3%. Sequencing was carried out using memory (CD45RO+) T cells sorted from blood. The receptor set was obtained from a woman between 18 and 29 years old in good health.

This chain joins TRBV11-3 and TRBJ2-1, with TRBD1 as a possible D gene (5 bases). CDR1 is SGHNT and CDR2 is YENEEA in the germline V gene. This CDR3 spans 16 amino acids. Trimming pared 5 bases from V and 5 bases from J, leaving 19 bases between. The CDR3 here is CASSRGGIGINNEQFF. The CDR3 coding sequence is TGTGCCAGCAGCAGGGGCGGAATTGGGATAAACAATGAGCAGTTCTTC.

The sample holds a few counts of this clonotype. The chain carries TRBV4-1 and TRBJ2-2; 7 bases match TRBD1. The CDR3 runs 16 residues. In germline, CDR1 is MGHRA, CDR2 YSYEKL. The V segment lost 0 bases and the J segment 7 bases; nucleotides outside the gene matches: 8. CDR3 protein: CASSQEARGYGGELFF. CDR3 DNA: TGCGCCAGCAGCCAAGAAGCCAGGGGGTACGGCGGGGAGCTGTTTTTT.